This TCR beta chain was captured in a study of beta chain features in type 1 diabetes. The wider study: Analysis included around 110,000,000 sorted cells drawn from all samples. Study results and limitations: A pattern of fewer insertions and more deletions at VDJ junctions was seen in type 1 diabetes patients.

On this clone itself: The antigen is unknown.

V lost 4 bases and J lost 4, with 20 bases in between. Germline assignment: CDR1 MDHEN and CDR2 SYDVKM. CDR3 size: 17 residues. Every isolated RNA sample was fully reverse transcribed, so sequencing captured expressed TCRB transcripts. Naive, central memory and regulatory T cell samples averaged roughly 3.7 million immunoSEQ reads each. Profiled with immunoSEQ multiplex PCR; TCRdb holds only in-frame clones, not every one. This sample carries about 620,000 clones, about a sixth of them seen once, and the ten largest clones take 0.09% to 0.095%. The receptor was isolated from a man aged 18-30 years in good health. V usage is TRBV28 and J usage is TRBJ1-5; a weak D match, TRBD1 (5 bases). Sequences were obtained from naive CD4+ T cells from blood. CDR3 nucleotides: TGTGCCAGCAGTTCCGCGGAGGGGTACGTGGGGAATCAGCCCCAGCATTTT. As protein: CASSSAEGYVGNQPQHF.